Given below is one TCR beta chain in context. Its antigen is as yet unknown. With 60 Vbeta and 13 Jbeta primers, the PCR was carried out. Assay: immunoSEQ multiplex PCR; the TCRdb copy retains only in-frame clones and omits some. The table for this sample gives approximately 75,000 clones. The sample originates from a study of cytomegalovirus exposure and HLA in healthy donors. The CDR3 extends over 12 amino acids. V was pared by 2 bases and J by 10 bases, with 9 bases between. Per germline, CDR1 MNHEY and CDR2 SVGAGI. General study results and limits: TCR beta V segments were, for the most part, productive about 90% or about 30% of the time in an earlier analysis. There was a cluster of highly shared sequence variants that was likely a sequencing artifact. In vitro experiments confirmed that three CMV-associated chains were specific for CMV antigens.

The sequenced material came from PBMCs. This TCR was recovered from a man between 35 and 55 years old in good health and CMV-seronegative. The V call is TRBV6-5, the J call TRBJ2-1, with no clear D. DNA for the CDR3: TGTGCCAGCAGTTACGGGCCCAGGGAGCAGTTCTTC. It translates to CASSYGPREQFF.